Following are 23 T cell receptor beta chains from one sample sequenced in a study of blood T cell repertoires in COVID-19. Repertoires were generated with immunoSEQ multiplex PCR, while TCRdb's copy carries only in-frame clones and drops some. The data show roughly 260,000 clones, approximately 85% seen once. The sequenced sample consisted of PBMCs or T cells enriched from blood (not recorded which). These TCRs come from a woman aged 50 to 60 who had recovered from COVID-19.

CDR3 region: CASSLAGGRDTQYF. The DNA for the CDR3 is TGTGCCAGCAGCTTGGCGGGAGGGCGGGATACGCAGTATTTT. The chain carries TRBV11-3 and TRBJ2-3, with TRBD2 matching 9 bases. Germline V gene sequence: CDR1 SGHNT, CDR2 YENEEA. This CDR3 contains 14 residues. The V and J ends lost 3 bases and 6 bases, in that order; junction bases with no gene match: 4. Combining the CDR3 with reference TRBV11-3 and TRBJ2-3 gives the whole variable domain EAGVVQSPRYKIIEKKQPVAFWCNPISGHNTLYWYLQNLGQGPELLIRYENEEAVDDSQLPKDRFSAERLKGVDSTLKIQPAELGDSAVYLCASSLAGGRDTQYFGPGTRLTVL.

V usage is TRBV5-4 and J usage is TRBJ2-3; 9 nucleotides agree with TRBD1. The germline gives CDR1 SGHNT, CDR2 YYREEE (reference sequence). After removal of 3 bases from V and 5 bases from J, the junction contained 7 bases not matched to a gene. The CDR3 loop spans 15 amino acids. In DNA, the CDR3 is TGTGCCAGCAGCTGGGAGGGACAGGGCGGAGATACGCAGTATTTT. Its translation: CASSWEGQGGDTQYF.

This chain connects TRBV27 to TRBJ2-7; 8 bases map to TRBD1. From germline, CDR1 is MNHEY and CDR2 SMNVEV (reference sequence). Germline trimming cut 5 bases from V and 3 bases from J; bases unmatched to any gene: 6. This CDR3 is 14 amino acids long. CDR3 in amino acids: CASSPTGAYYEQYF. CDR3 DNA sequence: TGTGCCAGCAGTCCGACAGGGGCGTACTACGAGCAGTACTTC.

This chain connects TRBV5-1 to TRBJ2-1; 10 bases fit TRBD2. Germline CDR1 reads SGHRS; CDR2 reads YFSETQ. The CDR3 is 15 residues long. The V gene end was trimmed by 4 bases and the J gene end by 7 bases; junction bases not matched to a gene: 8. The CDR3 is CASSRDLSGRNEQFF. The CDR3 DNA reads TGCGCCAGCAGCCGGGACCTTAGCGGGAGGAATGAGCAGTTCTTC.

This chain links TRBV15 with TRBJ2-7; TRBD2 matches at 10 bases. V was clipped by 1 base and J by 3 bases; unmatched bases: 0. In germline, CDR1 is LNHNV, CDR2 YYDKDF (reference sequence). The CDR3 sequence is 14 residues long. CDR3 in amino acids: CATSRGTSGYEQYF. In DNA, the CDR3 is TGTGCCACCAGCAGAGGGACTAGCGGCTACGAGCAGTACTTC.

The genes are TRBV5-3 and TRBJ2-1, with 11 bases fitting TRBD2. TRBV5-3 is placed among ORFs of uncertain function. The V segment lost 1 base and the J segment 3 bases; nucleotides outside the gene matches: 18. CDR3 length: 21 residues. The CDR3: CARSLHPGPGLAGPHYNEQFF. The CDR3 nucleotides are TGTGCCAGAAGCTTGCATCCCGGCCCAGGACTAGCGGGCCCCCACTACAATGAGCAGTTCTTC.

The chain carries TRBV3-1 (or the pseudogene TRBV3-2) and TRBJ1-1; D unresolved. V gave up 5 bases and J gave up 1 base, with 8 bases separating them. Germline V gene lookup returns CDR1 LGHDT and CDR2 YNNKEL (reference sequence). The CDR3 sequence is 13 residues long. The chain's CDR3 is CASSLRSNTEAFF. The CDR3, as DNA: TGTGCCAGCAGCTTACGGTCGAACACTGAAGCTTTCTTT.

V usage is TRBV2 and J usage is TRBJ2-3, with 12 bases aligning to TRBD2. Looked up from germline, CDR1 is SNHLY and CDR2 is FYNNEI. The ends lost 6 bases at V and 5 bases at J; junction bases unmatched: 6. The length of the CDR3 is 15 residues. The CDR3 here is CASSVLAGGRDTQYF. The CDR3 coding sequence is TGTGCCAGCAGCGTACTAGCGGGAGGTAGAGATACGCAGTATTTT.

The rearrangement joins TRBV6-2 or TRBV6-3 to TRBJ1-1; D gene unclear. The CDR3 runs 13 residues. V was cut by 3 bases and J by 5 bases, with 10 bases left in between. CDR1 is MNHEY and CDR2 is SVGEGT in the germline V gene. CDR3: CASSYTRVTEAFF. Written as DNA, the CDR3 is TGTGCCAGCAGTTATACTCGGGTAACTGAAGCTTTCTTT.

V usage is TRBV18 and J usage is TRBJ1-5, with 8 bases that match TRBD1. The CDR3 sequence is 14 residues long. The J segment lost 6 bases and the V segment lost 5 bases, leaving 6 bases of the junction unmatched. Germline CDR1 is KGHSH and CDR2 is LQKENI. The CDR3 DNA sequence: TGTGCCAGCTCATCGGACAGGGTGAGTCAGCCCCAGCATTTT. Protein sequence: CASSSDRVSQPQHF. Based on the CDR3 plus reference TRBV18 and TRBJ1-5, the full variable domain is NAGVMQNPRHLVRRRGQEARLRCSPMKGHSHVYWYRQLPEEGLKFMVYLQKENIIDESGMPKERFSAEFPKEGPSILRIQQVVRGDSAAYFCASSSDRVSQPQHFGDGTRLSIL.

CDR3 protein: CASSSNRDQPQHF. Written as DNA, the CDR3 is TGTGCCAGCAGTTCCAACAGGGATCAGCCCCAGCATTTT. The chain is built from TRBV12-3 or TRBV12-4 and TRBJ1-5; a possible D gene is TRBD1 (6 bases). The V end was cut by 4 bases, the J end by 5 bases, with 9 bases between. The CDR3 loop spans 13 amino acids.

The CDR3 loop reads CASSLAQGSRNTEAFF. CDR3 DNA sequence: TGCGCCAGCAGCTTGGCTCAGGGTAGCAGGAACACTGAAGCTTTCTTT. The V call is TRBV5-1, the J call TRBJ1-1; the D gene is possibly TRBD1 (5 bases). Germline assignment: CDR1 SGHRS and CDR2 YFSETQ. Trimming removed 0 bases at V and 1 base at J, with 13 bases between. The CDR3 covers 16 residues.

The J gene is TRBJ2-1, the V gene TRBV11-3, with 9 bases aligning to TRBD2. The trim removed 4 bases at V and 2 bases at J, leaving 12 bases unmatched. Per the germline V gene, CDR1 is SGHNT and CDR2 is YENEEA. The CDR3 totals 18 residues. Written as DNA, the CDR3 is TGTGCCAGCAGCTCGAGTGGCGGGAGGGTTCCCCCCTACAATGAGCAGTTCTTC. This codes for CASSSSGGRVPPYNEQFF.

J is TRBJ1-1 and V is TRBV28, with D possibly being TRBD1 (5 bases). Germline CDR1 is MDHEN and CDR2 is SYDVKM. This CDR3 is built from 14 residues. With 2 bases removed from V and 2 bases from J, the gap between germline ends came to 9 bases. In DNA form, the CDR3 reads TGTGCCAGCAGTTTACAGGGTACCAACACTGAAGCTTTCTTT. It codes for CASSLQGTNTEAFF.

The genes are TRBV7-2 and TRBJ1-6, with TRBD1 as a possible D gene (5 bases). The V end lost 5 bases, the J end lost 10 bases, and 9 bases lay between the germline ends. The CDR3 is made up of 12 amino acids. Germline V lookup: CDR1 SGHTA, CDR2 FQGNSA. This chain's CDR3 is CASSHRSSPLHF. In nucleotides, the CDR3 is TGTGCCAGCAGCCACAGGTCGTCACCCCTCCACTTT.

This rearrangement joins TRBV10-2 to TRBJ1-5, with no clear D. Germline CDR1 and CDR2: WSHSY and SAAADI. CDR3 size: 15 residues. The V gene lost 0 bases and the J gene lost 0 bases, with 6 bases spanning the gap. CDR3 sequence (DNA): TGCGCCAGCAGTGAGTCCCGTAATAGCAATCAGCCCCAGCATTTT. This codes for CASSESRNSNQPQHF.

V usage is TRBV2 and J usage is TRBJ2-3, with TRBD2 matching 9 bases. V shed 2 bases and J 5 bases; nucleotides not matched to a gene: 5. The CDR3 extends over 15 amino acids. Looked up from germline, CDR1 is SNHLY and CDR2 is FYNNEI. The CDR3 DNA is TGTGCCAGCAGTGAAACGGCGGGAGGGCGAGATACGCAGTATTTT. Its protein is CASSETAGGRDTQYF.

The V and J genes are TRBV5-1 and TRBJ1-3; 7 bases match TRBD1. The CDR3 has 19 residues. Germline assignment: CDR1 SGHRS and CDR2 YFSETQ. With V trimmed by 2 bases and J by 1 base, 15 bases remained unmatched. CDR3 nucleotide sequence: TGCGCCAGCAGCTTTAAAGGAGGGGGGACAGCCTTTTCTGGAAACACCATATATTTT. Protein: CASSFKGGGTAFSGNTIYF.

V is TRBV29-1 and J is TRBJ2-3, with 7 bases matching TRBD2. The CDR3 sequence is 14 residues long. V was clipped by 4 bases and J by 6 bases; unmatched bases: 10. The V gene's germline CDR1 is SQVTM and CDR2 ANQGSEA. CDR3: CSVGSAGVRDTQYF. The DNA for the CDR3 is TGCAGCGTTGGGTCGGCGGGGGTTCGGGATACGCAGTATTTT.

The chain uses TRBV28 and TRBJ1-4; 8 nucleotides agree with TRBD1. Looked up from germline, CDR1 is MDHEN and CDR2 is SYDVKM. J lost 7 bases, V lost 3 bases, and 4 bases had no gene match. The CDR3 covers 14 residues. The CDR3 nucleotides read TGTGCCAGCAGTTTCACCAGGGGGCTTGAAAAACTGTTTTTT. Its translation is CASSFTRGLEKLFF.

The chain carries TRBV5-5 and TRBJ1-6, with D hard to call. Germline CDR1 and CDR2: SGHKS and YYEKEE (reference sequence). The CDR3 loop spans 15 amino acids. V was clipped by 0 bases and J by 3 bases, with 7 bases between them. CDR3 in amino acids: CASSLAASYNSPLHF. CDR3 bases: TGTGCCAGCAGCTTGGCCGCCAGCTATAATTCACCCCTCCACTTT.

This clone appeared a single time. This chain connects TRBV15 to TRBJ1-6; D gene uncertain. The germline CDR1 and CDR2 sequences are LNHNV and YYDKDF (reference sequence). There are 16 residues in the CDR3. The V end was cut by 3 bases, the J end by 8 bases, with 17 bases between. The CDR3 region is CATSSGGPRVDSPLHF. The CDR3 DNA follows: TGTGCCACCAGCAGTGGCGGGCCGAGAGTCGATTCACCCCTCCACTTT.

The V gene is TRBV6-5, the J gene TRBJ1-1; no reliable D call. Trimming took off 0 bases at V and 5 bases at J, with 10 bases between the two ends. This CDR3 comprises 14 residues. The germline gives CDR1 MNHEY, CDR2 SVGAGI. Here the CDR3 DNA reads TGTGCCAGCAGTTACTCTACCGGGATTACTGAAGCTTTCTTT. Its protein is CASSYSTGITEAFF.